The present entry profiles one T cell receptor (beta chain) with its context. The target antigen is unknown. The sample belongs to a study of T-cell memory formation after mild COVID-19. Study conclusions and caveats: A second wave of clones peaked on day 37, and their SARS-CoV-2 specificity went unconfirmed. CD4/CD8 balance characterized clones contracting day 15 to 85, and CD4+ skew characterized later expanders.

V was cut by 3 bases and J by 3 bases, with 6 bases left in between. The CDR3 runs 13 residues. Germline CDR1 reads SNHLY; CDR2 reads FYNNEI. TCRdb re-called the 5' RACE reads with MiXCR, one entry per CDR3 protein. The table includes around 250,000 distinct CDR3 sequences, roughly a tenth detected once. The sequence came from a man in his late teens or twenties who had mild COVID-19 (a few samples of this study predate the infection). Cell type and time point are not known. Material: PBMCs or a T cell subset sorted from them (not recorded which). The rearrangement joins TRBV2 to TRBJ2-1; the D is unclear. The CDR3 reads CASSDSNYNEQFF. CDR3 bases: TGTGCCAGCAGTGACTCTAACTACAATGAGCAGTTCTTC. The full variable domain, completed using reference TRBV2 and TRBJ2-1, is EPEVTQTPSHQVTQMGQEVILRCVPISNHLYFYWYRQILGQKVEFLVSFYNNEISEKSEIFDDQFSVERPDGSNFTLKIRSTKLEDSAMYFCASSDSNYNEQFFGPGTRLTVL.